The 7 T cell receptor beta chains reported below all come from one sample, sequenced in a study of blood T cell repertoires in COVID-19. TCRdb's copy holds only in-frame clones and misses some; the assay was immunoSEQ multiplex PCR. The sample contains roughly 200,000 clones, around four fifths of which appear only once. Input material: peripheral blood. Source of these receptors: a middle-aged man with acute or convalescent COVID-19.

This sequence joins TRBV30 and TRBJ2-1; 11 nucleotides agree with TRBD2. Germline V gene data show CDR1 as GTSNPN and CDR2 as SVGIG (reference sequence). V gave up 0 bases and J gave up 8 bases; unmatched junction bases: 9. The CDR3 runs 16 residues. CDR3: CAWSVTRLAGRHEQFF. For the CDR3, the DNA is TGTGCCTGGAGTGTAACACGACTAGCGGGAAGGCATGAGCAGTTCTTC. The variable domain in full, completed from reference TRBV30 and TRBJ2-1, reads SQTIHQWPATLVQPVGSPLSLECTVEGTSNPNLYWYRQAAGRGLQLLFYSVGIGQISSEVPQNLSASRPQDRQFILSSKKLLLSDSGFYLCAWSVTRLAGRHEQFFGPGTRLTVL.

This sequence joins TRBV5-4 and TRBJ2-3; TRBD2 agrees at 11 bases. Germline V lookup: CDR1 SGHNT, CDR2 YYREEE (reference sequence). The CDR3 totals 18 residues. V shed 4 bases, J shed 1 base, and the junction held 11 bases outside the gene matches. CDR3 sequence: CASSPGLAEILGTDTQYF. In nucleotides, the CDR3 is TGTGCCAGCAGCCCGGGACTAGCGGAAATTCTGGGCACAGATACGCAGTATTTT.

J is TRBJ2-1 and V is TRBV27; 13 nucleotides agree with TRBD2. The V gene's germline CDR1 is MNHEY and CDR2 SMNVEV (reference sequence). Unmatched junction bases numbered 8, after V lost 1 base and J lost 8 bases. The CDR3 has 17 residues. The CDR3 protein is CASSLWGLAGRGHEQFF. CDR3 DNA sequence: TGTGCCAGCAGTTTATGGGGACTAGCGGGAAGGGGGCATGAGCAGTTCTTC.

The chain joins TRBV6-5 to TRBJ1-2, with D possibly being TRBD1 (5 bases). V lost 6 bases and J 4 bases, leaving 15 bases between the germline ends. This CDR3 has 14 residues. The germline V gene encodes CDR1 MNHEY and CDR2 SVGAGI. CDR3 DNA sequence: TGTGCCAGCAGAAACAGGCAGCTATTCTATGGCTACACCTTC. It specifies CASRNRQLFYGYTF.

J is TRBJ2-1 and V is TRBV14; tentative D call: TRBD2 (5 bases). This CDR3 contains 13 residues. Per germline, CDR1 SGHDN and CDR2 FVKESK. Trimming cost V 4 bases and J 5 bases, with 9 bases left between them. The CDR3 nucleotides read TGTGCCAGCAGCCTGCGGGTGAACAATGAGCAGTTCTTC. Translation gives CASSLRVNNEQFF.

This clone was detected a few times. CDR3 in DNA: TGTGCCAGCAGTTGGGGACAAACCCAAGAGACCCAGTACTTC. It yields the protein CASSWGQTQETQYF. The chain combines TRBV27 with TRBJ2-5; the D gene is possibly TRBD1 (6 bases). The CDR3 length is 14 residues. The germline V and J ends were trimmed by 4 bases and 1 base, with 10 bases remaining between them. CDR1 MNHEY and CDR2 SMNVEV come from the germline V gene (reference sequence).

The CDR3 sequence: CASVEEGSYYGYTF. The CDR3 nucleotides read TGTGCCAGTGTAGAGGAGGGATCTTATTATGGCTACACCTTC. The chain has TRBV2 and TRBJ1-2; no clear D. The CDR3 runs 14 residues. V shed 9 bases and J shed 5 bases, with 19 bases lying between them. The germline CDR1 and CDR2 sequences are SNHLY and FYNNEI.